This T cell receptor beta chain originates from a study of vaccination effects on CD4 cells after COVID-19. Study details: Of the BNT162b2 and mRNA-1273 vaccines, participants received two doses of one or the other.

The CDR3 is 14 residues long. V lost 6 bases, J lost 7 bases, and 5 bases stayed unmatched. CDR1 is SGHDN and CDR2 is FVKESK in the germline V gene. Sequencing followed a ViraFEST assay step that expanded antigen-specific CD4+ T cells with viral peptide pools. After less than twelve days in culture, the CD4+ T cells were isolated. People in the vaccine group had not been infected with SARS-CoV-2 before, and their nucleocapsid antibodies were negative. A density of fewer than 2.5 million PBMC per well was used; these cells were cultured with around 11 IU/ml IL-2 and roughly 10 ug/ml peptides. Points from the study as a whole: Vaccine-induced clones in healthy vaccinees cross-reacted with common cold coronaviruses in only 1 of 255 cases. Both infection-induced and vaccine-induced clones contracted markedly at late post-vaccination timepoints.

Details on this clone: Its target is not known.

Sequencing was performed with immunoSEQ multiplex PCR; in TCRdb, only in-frame clones are kept and a portion is missing. The sample gives about 55,000 clones, around 68% of which show up once; around 18% is in the top ten. The source material was CD4+ T cells from PBMCs cultured with SARS-CoV-2 spike peptides, sampled before COVID-19 vaccination. This receptor was taken from a human donor who received a COVID-19 vaccine. The J gene is TRBJ2-1, the V gene TRBV14; 11 nucleotides agree with TRBD1. The CDR3 DNA is TGTGCCAGCAGGCATTGGGACAGGGGGAATGAGCAGTTCTTC. Encoded protein: CASRHWDRGNEQFF.